The 3 T cell receptor beta chains presented below share a single source sample, sequenced in a study of blood T cell repertoires in COVID-19. Generated by immunoSEQ multiplex PCR, the TCRdb table keeps only in-frame clones and is missing some. The table records 55,000 or so clones, about 90% of them present only once. The specimen was peripheral blood. The receptors come from a man in his sixties with active or convalescent COVID-19.

This chain uses TRBV7-8 with TRBJ2-7; 9 bases are shared with TRBD1. This CDR3 has 14 residues. Losses at the gene ends were 4 bases for V and 4 bases for J; bases not matched to a gene: 5. CDR1 and CDR2 from the germline V gene are SGHVS and FQNEAQ. CDR3 sequence reads: CASSSLGQGYEQYF. The CDR3 coding sequence is TGTGCCAGCAGCTCCTTGGGACAGGGATACGAGCAGTACTTC.

The rearrangement links TRBV24-1 to TRBJ2-5; unclear D gene. Trimming took off 4 bases at V and 5 bases at J, with 13 bases between the two ends. This CDR3 spans 14 amino acids. Germline CDR1 KGHDR, CDR2 SFDVKD. The CDR3 here is CATSEGRSRETQYF. In DNA, the CDR3 is TGTGCCACCAGTGAGGGTCGGTCGAGGGAGACCCAGTACTTC.

CDR3 DNA: TGCGCCAGCAGCCAAGTGCGGGGGCTGGAAGATGGCTACACCTTC. This translates into CASSQVRGLEDGYTF. V usage is TRBV4-3 and J usage is TRBJ1-2; tentatively, D is TRBD1 (6 bases). Trimming took 1 base from V and 6 from J, leaving 15 bases between them. CDR3 length: 15 residues. CDR1 LGHNA and CDR2 YSLEER come from the germline V gene.